The 15 T cell receptor beta chains below come from one sample, sequenced in a study of STAT5B mutations in CD4+ large granular lymphocyte leukemia. This table comes from immunoSEQ multiplex PCR, and its TCRdb copy is limited to in-frame clones, with some not included. The sample records some 35,000 clones, more than 70% being singletons. The sequenced sample consisted of CD4+ T cells from blood buffy coats. The receptor set was obtained from a human donor in good health.

The chain recombines TRBV5-1 with TRBJ2-2; the match to TRBD2 covers 8 bases. Germline V gives CDR1 SGHRS, CDR2 YFSETQ. Trimming cost V 4 bases and J 5 bases; bases outside gene matches: 10. The length of the CDR3 is 16 residues. Here the CDR3 DNA reads TGCGCCAGCAGCCTCGTAGCGGGAACCTTAACCGGGGAGCTGTTTTTT. Translation: CASSLVAGTLTGELFF.

This chain uses TRBV4-3 with TRBJ2-7; D perhaps matches TRBD1 (6 bases). Germline CDR1 is LGHNA and CDR2 is YSLEER. V was shortened by 1 base and J by 8 bases, with 15 bases between the two germline ends. The CDR3 loop spans 14 amino acids. The CDR3 region has the DNA TGCGCCAGCAGCCAAGGGCTTACAGGGCTCCAGCAGTACTTC. Residues: CASSQGLTGLQQYF.

The chain has TRBV18 and TRBJ1-5, with D unresolved. Looked up from germline, CDR1 is KGHSH and CDR2 is LQKENI. This CDR3 spans 14 amino acids. Trimming stripped 2 bases from V and 3 bases from J, with 8 bases between. The CDR3 DNA is TGTGCCAGCTCACCAGGAGTTTCCAATCAGCCCCAGCATTTT. Residues: CASSPGVSNQPQHF.

The J gene is TRBJ2-7, the V gene TRBV7-8, with D perhaps matching TRBD1 or TRBD2 (5 bases each). V dropped 8 bases and J dropped 5 bases, with 16 bases sitting between them. This CDR3 spans 13 amino acids. The germline gives CDR1 SGHVS, CDR2 FQNEAQ. Here the CDR3 DNA reads TGTGCCAGCGCTACGGGGCAGGGCAACGAGCAGTACTTC. Protein product: CASATGQGNEQYF.

V gene TRBV11-2 combines with J gene TRBJ1-2; D is perhaps TRBD1 (5 bases). Trimming stripped 4 bases from V and 4 bases from J, with 16 bases between. The CDR3 runs to 15 residues. Germline V lookup: CDR1 SGHAT, CDR2 FQNNGV. The CDR3 coding sequence is TGTGCCAGCAGCTCCCTGCGCGGGGCTGCCTATGGCTACACCTTC. Translating gives CASSSLRGAAYGYTF. The whole variable domain, filled in from reference TRBV11-2 and TRBJ1-2, reads EAGVAQSPRYKIIEKRQSVAFWCNPISGHATLYWYQQILGQGPKLLIQFQNNGVVDDSQLPKDRFSAERLKGVDSTLKIQPAKLEDSAVYLCASSSLRGAAYGYTFGSGTRLTVV.

CDR3 in amino acids: CASSARDTEAFF. DNA of the CDR3: TGTGCCAGCAGTGCCAGGGACACTGAAGCTTTCTTT. The chain joins TRBV6-5 to TRBJ1-1; tentative D call: TRBD1 (5 bases). V was pared by 5 bases and J by 3 bases, with 7 bases between. CDR1 is MNHEY, CDR2 SVGAGI, per germline. This CDR3 is 12 amino acids long.

This rearrangement joins TRBV7-2 to TRBJ2-5; D ambiguous. The CDR3 spans 14 residues. Germline V lookup: CDR1 SGHTA, CDR2 FQGNSA. With 5 bases removed from V and 2 bases from J, the gap between germline ends came to 12 bases. CDR3 loop: CASSKPAAQETQYF. The CDR3 DNA reads as TGTGCCAGCAGCAAGCCGGCAGCACAAGAGACCCAGTACTTC.

The chain combines TRBV30 with TRBJ2-1; 13 nucleotides line up with TRBD2. CDR1 is GTSNPN and CDR2 is SVGIG in the germline V gene (reference sequence). CDR3 length: 16 residues. V dropped 3 bases and J dropped 8; count of bases not matched to a gene: 10. DNA of the CDR3: TGTGCCTGGAGCCCAAGGACTAGCGGGAGTAATGATGAGCAGTTCTTC. This gives the protein CAWSPRTSGSNDEQFF.

The rearrangement uses TRBV7-3 and TRBJ2-2, with TRBD2 matching 8 bases. With V trimmed by 6 bases and J by 5 bases, 5 bases remained unmatched. This CDR3 is 14 amino acids long. The germline V gene has CDR1 SGHTA and CDR2 FQGTGA. CDR3 sequence (DNA): TGTGCCAGCAGTCCCGGACTAGCTACCGGGGAGCTGTTTTTT. It is translated as CASSPGLATGELFF.

The chain recombines TRBV2 with TRBJ2-2; TRBD1 matches 7 bases. The CDR3 sequence is 15 residues long. V gave up 5 bases and J gave up 4 bases; unmatched junction bases: 7. Germline values: CDR1 SNHLY, CDR2 FYNNEI. The CDR3 DNA follows: TGTGCCAGCAGTCCGCGGACAGGCTTCACCGGGGAGCTGTTTTTT. It encodes CASSPRTGFTGELFF.

V usage is TRBV28 and J usage is TRBJ1-3; D perhaps matches TRBD1 (6 bases). V was shortened by 3 bases and J by 0 bases, with 9 bases between the two germline ends. The CDR3 spans 15 residues. CDR1 MDHEN and CDR2 SYDVKM come from the germline V gene. The CDR3 bases are TGTGCCAGCAGTTTTACAGGGAGCTCTGGAAACACCATATATTTT. It specifies CASSFTGSSGNTIYF.

The chain is built from TRBV21-1 and TRBJ2-3; the table's D gene call, TRBD2, was not cross checked with the DNA. TRBV21-1 is classified as a pseudogene. This CDR3 is built from 17 residues. The CDR3 loop reads CASTLRLAGGQTDTQYF. CDR3 DNA: TGTGCCAGCACCTTGAGACTAGCGGGGGGGCAAACAGATACGCAGTATTTT.

The chain has TRBV6-5 and TRBJ1-6; no reliable D call. Germline lookup yields CDR1 MNHEY and CDR2 SVGAGI. Between the trimmed V and J ends, which lost 2 bases and 13 bases, there was a span of 12 bases. This CDR3 is 13 amino acids long. CDR3 bases: TGTGCCAGCAGTTACGGTCTGAAATTGCCCCTCCACTTT. Translating it yields CASSYGLKLPLHF.

This clone was detected only once. The V and J genes are TRBV5-1 and TRBJ2-5; TRBD2 matches 14 bases. The germline V gene encodes CDR1 SGHRS and CDR2 YFSETQ. The junction had 0 bases not matched to a gene; V was cut back by 0 bases and J by 5 bases. The CDR3 runs 15 residues. The CDR3 sequence is CASSLGLAGGETQYF. The CDR3 DNA reads as TGCGCCAGCAGCTTGGGACTAGCGGGAGGGGAGACCCAGTACTTC.

V usage is TRBV6-1 and J usage is TRBJ1-2; D is uncertain. V was cut by 2 bases and J by 4 bases, with 14 bases left in between. Germline values: CDR1 MNHNS, CDR2 SASEGT. CDR3 length equals 15 residues. The CDR3: CASSEMASLSYGYTF. The CDR3 bases are TGTGCCAGCAGTGAAATGGCGAGCCTCAGCTATGGCTACACCTTC.